A selection of T cell receptor beta chains follows, all from one sample in a study of blood T cell repertoires in COVID-19. Some clones are missing from TCRdb's copy, which holds only in-frame ones; the method was immunoSEQ multiplex PCR. The data contain about 59,000 clones, approximately 84% of them singletons. The sequenced sample consisted of peripheral blood. The receptors derive from an elderly man in a cohort sampled during active COVID-19. The CDR3 runs from the conserved cysteine through the conserved F or W. A D gene is named only where the DNA matches it firmly.

CDR3 length,D gene,V gene,J gene,CDR3 protein
15,.,TRBV5-4,TRBJ1-6,CASSLDPGRNSPLHF
15,.,TRBV2,TRBJ2-2,CASKHREMATGELFF
15,TRBD1,TRBV18,TRBJ1-1,CASSPAAGGYTEAFF
15,TRBD1,TRBV5-6,TRBJ2-3,CASSFRGPLTDTQYF
14,.,TRBV30,TRBJ1-4,CAWSVPGYGEKLFF
11,.,TRBV3-1/TRBV3-2,TRBJ1-2,CASRSRGGYTF
17,TRBD2,TRBV27,TRBJ2-1,CASSLVLGASGSHEQFF
16,TRBD2,TRBV19,TRBJ2-1,CASSIFTAGGYNEQFF
15,.,TRBV19,TRBJ2-7,CASSTGDILSYEQYF
14,.,TRBV6-5,TRBJ2-3,CASSYTGPSDTQYF
16,.,TRBV29-1,TRBJ1-4,CSVKSPGQGSNEKLFF
13,TRBD1,TRBV27,TRBJ1-2,CASSKQGAHGYTF
14,.,TRBV19,TRBJ1-2,CASSPTQGIWGYTF
15,.,TRBV3-1/TRBV3-2,TRBJ2-3,CASSQDAGSTDTQYF
15,TRBD1,TRBV18,TRBJ1-5,CASSQRTGGDQPQHF
15,.,TRBV7-6,TRBJ1-5,CASSLASQVNQPQHF
14,.,TRBV30,TRBJ1-6,CAWSQGQWGSPLHF
15,TRBD1,TRBV3-1/TRBV3-2,TRBJ2-7,CASSSGTGEWGEQYF
11,.,TRBV2,TRBJ2-7,CASGARSEQYF
14,TRBD1,TRBV5-1,TRBJ2-7,CASSPRQGSYEQYF
15,.,TRBV5-5,TRBJ1-1,CASSLQGAGNTEAFF
13,.,TRBV30,TRBJ1-2,CAWSPQTDYGYTF
15,.,TRBV6-5,TRBJ1-5,CASSYSTGDNQPQHF
15,TRBD2,TRBV10-1,TRBJ2-7,CASRRLAGFSYEQYF
14,TRBD1,TRBV4-1,TRBJ1-4,CASSRGTDGEKLFF
15,TRBD1,TRBV10-2,TRBJ1-4,CASSDFRDSAEKLFF
16,.,TRBV18,TRBJ2-3,CASSPPSLARADTQYF
17,TRBD1,TRBV24-1,TRBJ2-2,CATSDPGTGGAGGELFF
16,TRBD2,TRBV7-8,TRBJ2-7,CASSLGSSGGAYEQYF
14,.,TRBV15,TRBJ2-5,CATSRGRLQETQYF
12,.,TRBV12-3/TRBV12-4,TRBJ2-1,CASTLSYNEQFF
15,TRBD2,TRBV5-1,TRBJ2-3,CASRGLAGEVPTQYF